What follows are 24 T cell receptor beta chains derived from one specimen sequenced in a study of T cells after yellow fever vaccination. TCRdb passed the 5' RACE reads through MiXCR, listing each CDR3 protein once. The table has some 300,000 distinct CDR3 sequences, roughly a tenth seen once. The sequenced sample was CD4+ T cells sorted from PBMCs, obtained 45 days after the yellow fever booster vaccination. These receptors were taken from a young man who received the YFV17D yellow fever vaccine.

This clonotype was counted a few times. The chain recombines TRBV5-1 with TRBJ1-5, with TRBD1 matching 7 bases. The CDR3 spans 15 residues. J lost 10 bases, V lost 5 bases, and 15 bases had no gene match. Germline assignment: CDR1 SGHRS and CDR2 YFSETQ. This chain's CDR3 is CASRRRGQEGQPQHF. CDR3 sequence (DNA): TGCGCCAGCAGACGGCGAGGACAGGAAGGGCAACCCCAGCATTTT.

The chain recombines TRBV5-4 with TRBJ1-1; D possibly corresponds to TRBD1 (5 bases). The length of the CDR3 is 14 residues. Germline CDR1 and CDR2: SGHNT and YYREEE (reference sequence). Trimming took 4 bases from V and 1 from J, leaving 11 bases between them. As DNA, the CDR3 is TGTGCCAGCAGCCAGGACGGGACGAACACTGAAGCTTTCTTT. This sequence encodes CASSQDGTNTEAFF.

This clonotype was detected a few times. This rearrangement joins TRBV6-5 to TRBJ1-3, with D possibly TRBD1 on 6 matching bases. With 4 bases removed from V and 0 bases from J, the gap between germline ends came to 13 bases. Germline V lookup: CDR1 MNHEY, CDR2 SVGAGI. There are 16 residues in the CDR3. The CDR3 reads CASSFTGQTSGNTIYF. The CDR3 DNA reads TGTGCCAGCAGTTTCACGGGACAAACCTCTGGAAACACCATATATTTT.

In its sample, this clonotype was seen a few times. The rearrangement links TRBV6-1 to TRBJ1-1; 8 bases are a match to TRBD1. V lost 10 bases to trimming and J lost 1 base; unmatched junction nucleotides: 11. The CDR3 is 15 residues long. The germline gives CDR1 MNHNS, CDR2 SASEGT. CDR3 nucleotides: TGTGCCACCAACCCAGGGGGCGGCGGGAACACTGAAGCTTTCTTT. This translates into CATNPGGGGNTEAFF.

This clonotype showed up just a few times. This sequence joins TRBV6-5 and TRBJ2-7; 8 nucleotides match TRBD1. The germline CDR1 and CDR2 sequences are MNHEY and SVGAGI. The CDR3 consists of 15 residues. Germline trimming cut 6 bases from V and 0 bases from J; bases unmatched to any gene: 7. The CDR3 loop is CASRRTGGSSYEQYV. The DNA for the CDR3 is TGTGCCAGCAGGAGAACAGGGGGATCCTCCTACGAGCAGTACGTC.

The rearrangement uses TRBV7-2 and TRBJ2-5; 7 nucleotides match TRBD1. The CDR3 covers 15 residues. Unmatched junction bases numbered 11, after V lost 5 bases and J lost 5 bases. Germline V gene sequence: CDR1 SGHTA, CDR2 FQGNSA. The chain's CDR3 is CASSPQTGLEETQYF. The CDR3 DNA is TGTGCCAGCAGCCCCCAGACAGGGCTAGAGGAGACCCAGTACTTC.

The CDR3 DNA is TGCAGTGCTAGAGATTTCAGGATCCATCAGCCCCAGCATTTT. Amino acids: CSARDFRIHQPQHF. The chain has TRBV20-1 and TRBJ1-5; D remains unclear. The CDR3 is 14 amino acids. The V end lost 0 bases, the J end lost 5 bases, and 11 bases lay between the germline ends. Germline loops: CDR1 DFQATT, CDR2 SNEGSKA (reference sequence).

Only a few counts were recorded for this clonotype. This chain links TRBV2 with TRBJ1-4, with D tentatively TRBD1 (5 bases). CDR3 length equals 13 residues. V lost 7 bases, J lost 7 bases, and 13 bases lay in between. Germline V lookup: CDR1 SNHLY, CDR2 FYNNEI. The CDR3 DNA follows: TGTGCCAGCATCCGGGACGTAGGTGAAAAACTGTTTTTT. This translates into CASIRDVGEKLFF.

This sequence joins TRBV7-9 and TRBJ1-1; D perhaps matches TRBD1 (6 bases). Per germline, CDR1 SEHNR and CDR2 FQNEAQ (reference sequence). The length of the CDR3 is 14 residues. V was pared by 0 bases and J by 3 bases, with 8 bases between. The CDR3 DNA reads as TGTGCCAGCAGCTTAGCAGGGGGATACACTGAAGCTTTCTTT. Its protein product is CASSLAGGYTEAFF.

This clonotype has a handful of counts. CDR3 sequence: CASSQVLSGTGELFF. The CDR3 bases are TGTGCCAGCAGCCAAGTCCTTAGCGGCACCGGGGAGCTGTTTTTT. The V gene is TRBV3-1, the J gene TRBJ2-2; D is perhaps TRBD2 (6 bases). Germline CDR1 and CDR2: LGHDT and YNNKEL (reference sequence). The CDR3 is made up of 15 amino acids. The germline V and J ends were trimmed by 1 base and 4 bases, with 10 bases remaining between them.

The rearrangement links TRBV18 to TRBJ2-1; tentatively, D is TRBD1 or TRBD2 (7 bases each). The V and J ends lost 6 bases and 5 bases respectively, with 17 bases between them. This CDR3 comprises 15 residues. CDR1 is KGHSH, CDR2 LQKENI, per germline. The CDR3 nucleotides read TGTGCCAGCTCCACCGGGCAGGGGGGGAACAATGAGCAGTTCTTC. As protein: CASSTGQGGNNEQFF. The full variable domain, in which reference TRBV18 and TRBJ2-1 provide the parts outside the CDR3, is NAGVMQNPRHLVRRRGQEARLRCSPMKGHSHVYWYRQLPEEGLKFMVYLQKENIIDESGMPKERFSAEFPKEGPSILRIQQVVRGDSAAYFCASSTGQGGNNEQFFGPGTRLTVL.

This clonotype was seen many times. The chain combines TRBV29-1 with TRBJ1-2; maybe TRBD1 (5 bases). Looked up from germline, CDR1 is SQVTM and CDR2 is ANQGSEA. The CDR3 is made up of 13 amino acids. Trimming pared 6 bases from V and 2 bases from J, leaving 13 bases between. This CDR3 is CSVGRDVNYGYTF. The CDR3 region has the DNA TGCAGCGTGGGGAGGGACGTAAACTATGGCTACACCTTC.

V and J are TRBV12-3 or TRBV12-4 and TRBJ1-2; D not certain. V was shortened by 3 bases and J by 4 bases, with 12 bases between the two germline ends. This CDR3 has 14 amino acids. The CDR3 DNA sequence: TGTGCCAGCAGTTTGGAGTCGGCAGGCTATGGCTACACCTTC. It specifies CASSLESAGYGYTF.

This clonotype was seen more than once but under ten times. The chain uses TRBV6-6 and TRBJ1-2, with D possibly matching TRBD1 (5 bases). V lost 6 bases and J lost 7, with 12 bases in between. Germline CDR1 MNHNY, CDR2 SVGAGI (reference sequence). The CDR3 consists of 12 residues. CDR3 amino acids: CASSREEAGYTF. For the CDR3, the DNA is TGTGCCAGCAGCAGGGAAGAGGCTGGCTACACCTTC.

The gene calls are TRBV25-1 and TRBJ2-5, with a possible D match to TRBD2 (7 bases). Trimming cost V 8 bases and J 2 bases, with 27 bases left between them. CDR1 is MGHDK and CDR2 is SYGVNS in the germline V gene. The CDR3 sequence is 18 residues long. CDR3 loop: CASSSSWGGAINQETQYF. The DNA for the CDR3 is TGTGCCAGCTCCTCTTCTTGGGGGGGGGCCATCAATCAAGAGACCCAGTACTTC.

The V gene is TRBV4-3, the J gene TRBJ2-3; D not certain. With 0 bases removed from V and 6 bases from J, the gap between germline ends came to 10 bases. Per the germline V gene, CDR1 is LGHNA and CDR2 is YSLEER. This CDR3 is 14 amino acids long. The CDR3 protein is CASSQETLADTQYF. DNA for the CDR3: TGCGCCAGCAGCCAAGAGACCTTGGCGGATACGCAGTATTTT.

The rearrangement joins TRBV28 to TRBJ2-6; either TRBD1 or TRBD2 may fit D (5 bases each). Between the trimmed V and J ends, which lost 5 bases and 7 bases, there was a span of 21 bases. The CDR3 contains 17 residues. Per the germline V gene, CDR1 is MDHEN and CDR2 is SYDVKM. The CDR3: CASSPNGARASANVLTF. The CDR3 DNA is TGTGCCAGCAGTCCGAATGGGGCGCGTGCTAGCGCCAACGTCCTGACTTTC.

This clonotype was recorded a few times. This rearrangement joins TRBV27 to TRBJ2-5, with 8 bases fitting TRBD1. The V segment lost 6 bases and the J segment 6 bases; nucleotides outside the gene matches: 6. The CDR3 spans 13 residues. In germline, CDR1 is MNHEY, CDR2 SMNVEV (reference sequence). For the CDR3, the DNA is TGTGCCAGCAGCACCGGACAGGGCAAGACCCAGTACTTC. Translated, it gives CASSTGQGKTQYF.

CDR3 loop: CSVARGRPITEAFF. The CDR3, as DNA: TGCAGTGTTGCACGGGGAAGGCCGATCACTGAAGCTTTCTTT. The rearrangement joins TRBV20-1 to TRBJ1-1; D unresolved. Deletions cut 7 bases from V and 4 bases from J, with 19 bases between. CDR1 and CDR2 (germline): DFQATT, SNEGSKA (reference sequence). The CDR3 spans 14 residues.

This chain connects TRBV5-1 to TRBJ1-6; D is unclear. The ends were cut back, 4 bases at V and 7 bases at J, with 9 bases in the middle. Germline V CDR1 and CDR2: SGHRS, YFSETQ. The CDR3 runs to 13 residues. The CDR3 sequence is CASSQDGNSPLHF. The CDR3 DNA follows: TGCGCCAGCAGCCAGGACGGAAATTCACCCCTCCACTTT.

This clonotype was recorded a few times. This chain connects TRBV20-1 to TRBJ1-4; no clear D. Deletions cut 5 bases from V and 3 bases from J, with 13 bases between. This CDR3 region has 14 residues. Germline CDR1 DFQATT, CDR2 SNEGSKA (reference sequence). CDR3 DNA sequence: TGCAGTGCTGGGTACGGTACCGCTAATGAAAAACTGTTTTTT. Encoded protein: CSAGYGTANEKLFF.

This clonotype was recorded a few times. This chain connects TRBV9 to TRBJ1-1; D not certain. This CDR3 has 17 amino acids. Germline values: CDR1 SGDLS, CDR2 YYNGEE. Trimming removed 3 bases from V and 4 bases from J, with 22 bases in between. Written as DNA, the CDR3 is TGTGCCAGCAGCGGATACCCTATCGGCGTTGGGTTCACTGAAGCTTTCTTT. This gives the protein CASSGYPIGVGFTEAFF.

This clonotype occurred many times. The chain combines TRBV5-1 with TRBJ2-7, with D unresolved. The length of the CDR3 is 14 residues. V was shortened by 0 bases and J by 0 bases, with 7 bases between the two germline ends. The germline gives CDR1 SGHRS, CDR2 YFSETQ. CDR3 loop: CASSLDPSSYEQYV. The CDR3 region has the DNA TGCGCCAGCAGCTTGGATCCGAGCTCCTACGAGCAGTACGTC.

J is TRBJ2-1 and V is TRBV14; a weak D match, TRBD2 (6 bases). The CDR3 sequence is 16 residues long. Trimming took off 1 base at V and 0 bases at J, with 10 bases between the two ends. Germline CDR1 is SGHDN and CDR2 is FVKESK. CDR3 residues: CASSQAGGSSYNEQFF. CDR3 nucleotide sequence: TGTGCCAGCAGCCAAGCCGGGGGAAGCTCCTACAATGAGCAGTTCTTC.